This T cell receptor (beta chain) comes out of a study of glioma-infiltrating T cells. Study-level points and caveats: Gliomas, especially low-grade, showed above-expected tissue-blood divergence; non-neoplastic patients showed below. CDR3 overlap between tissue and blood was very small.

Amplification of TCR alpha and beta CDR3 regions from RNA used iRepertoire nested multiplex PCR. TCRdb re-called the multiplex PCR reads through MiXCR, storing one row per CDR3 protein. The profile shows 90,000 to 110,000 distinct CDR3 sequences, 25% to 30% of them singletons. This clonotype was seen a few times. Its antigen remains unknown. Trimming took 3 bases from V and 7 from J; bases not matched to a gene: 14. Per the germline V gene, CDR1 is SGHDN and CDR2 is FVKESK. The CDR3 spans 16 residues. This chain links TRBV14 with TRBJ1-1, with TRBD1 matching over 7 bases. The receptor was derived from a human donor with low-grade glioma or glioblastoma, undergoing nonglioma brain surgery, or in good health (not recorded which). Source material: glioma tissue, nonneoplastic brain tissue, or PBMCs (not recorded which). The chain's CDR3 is CASSHLMGGGLLEAFF. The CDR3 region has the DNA TGTGCCAGCAGCCACCTAATGGGAGGGGGCTTGCTTGAAGCTTTCTTT. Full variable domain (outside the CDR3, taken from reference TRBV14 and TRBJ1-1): EAGVTQFPSHSVIEKGQTVTLRCDPISGHDNLYWYRRVMGKEIKFLLHFVKESKQDESGMPNNRFLAERTGGTYSTLKVQPAELEDSGVYFCASSHLMGGGLLEAFFGQGTRLTVV.